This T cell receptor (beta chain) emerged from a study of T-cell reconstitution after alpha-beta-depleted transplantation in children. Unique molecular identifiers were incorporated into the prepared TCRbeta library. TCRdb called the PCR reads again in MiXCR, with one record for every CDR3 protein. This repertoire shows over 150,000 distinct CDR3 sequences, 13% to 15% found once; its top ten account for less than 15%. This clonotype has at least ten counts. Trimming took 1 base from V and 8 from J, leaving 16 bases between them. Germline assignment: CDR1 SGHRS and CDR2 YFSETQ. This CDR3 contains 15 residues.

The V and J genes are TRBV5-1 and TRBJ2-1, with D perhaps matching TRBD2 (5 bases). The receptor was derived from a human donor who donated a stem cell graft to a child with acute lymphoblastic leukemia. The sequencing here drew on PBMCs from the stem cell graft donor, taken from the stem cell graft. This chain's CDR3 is CASSLMTKSNDEQFF. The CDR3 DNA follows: TGCGCCAGCAGCTTGATGACTAAAAGTAACGATGAGCAGTTCTTC.